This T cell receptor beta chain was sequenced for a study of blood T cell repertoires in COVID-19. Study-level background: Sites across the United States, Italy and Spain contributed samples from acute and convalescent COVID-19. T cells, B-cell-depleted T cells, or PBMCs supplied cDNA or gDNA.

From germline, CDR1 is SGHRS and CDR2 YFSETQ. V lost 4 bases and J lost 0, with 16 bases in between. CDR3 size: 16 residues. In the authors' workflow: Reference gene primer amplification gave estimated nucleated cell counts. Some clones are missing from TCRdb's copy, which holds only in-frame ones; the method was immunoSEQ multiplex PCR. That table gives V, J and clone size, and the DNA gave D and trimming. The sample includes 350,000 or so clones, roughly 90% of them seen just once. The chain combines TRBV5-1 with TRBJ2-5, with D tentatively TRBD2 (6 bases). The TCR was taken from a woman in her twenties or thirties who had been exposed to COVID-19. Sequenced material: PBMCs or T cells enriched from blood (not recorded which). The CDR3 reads CASSRKLAVNQETQYF. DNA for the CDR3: TGCGCCAGCAGCCGGAAATTAGCGGTAAACCAAGAGACCCAGTACTTC.